This TCR beta chain came from a study of beta chain features in type 1 diabetes. The study's findings and limits: It was not settled here whether HLA type affects TCRB rearrangement. Any PCR bias toward short templates would affect both groups alike. The study found fewer insertions and more deletions at VDJ junctions in type 1 diabetes patients.

Central memory, naive, regulatory and stem cell-like memory CD4+ cells were sorted by CD45RO/CCR7/CD25/CD127/CD95/CD27. The CDR3 runs 14 residues. Germline loops: CDR1 SGHAT, CDR2 FQNNGV. cDNA synthesis used the whole RNA isolate, giving expressed TCRB sequences. Clones were sequenced by immunoSEQ multiplex PCR, and TCRdb holds only the in-frame ones, with some missing. Found here are approximately 330,000 clones, roughly 9.6% of them singletons; the top ten hold around 0.015%. Details on this clone: Its antigen is still unknown. The junction departs from the called germline gene at one end, perhaps through a read error.

The specimen was naive CD4+ T cells from blood. The TCR was taken from a woman aged 30 to 39 in good health. The chain is built from TRBV11-2 and TRBJ2-3, with TRBD1 as a possible D gene (6 bases). In DNA form, the CDR3 reads TGTACCAGCAGTCTTACAGGGAGCACAGATACGCAGTATTTT. This codes for CTSSLTGSTDTQYF.